Listed here are 11 T cell receptor beta chains from one sample, sequenced in a study of quantifying T cell responses using KT2 cells. The overall study: TCR alpha and beta constant-region primers primed reverse transcription of RNA.

Each cDNA got a UMI-containing oligo ligated at its 3' end. The first PCR ran around 4 cycles with an equimolar RC1.1 and RC1.2 beta primer mix. TCRdb re-called the UMI-ligation and nested PCR reads with MiXCR, one entry per CDR3 protein. This sample yields 40,000 to 50,000 distinct CDR3 sequences, of which about 15% are seen a single time; roughly two fifths belongs to the top ten. Source material: PBMCs spiked with cells of the T cell clone KT2. These receptors were taken from a human donor.

This chain links TRBV27 with TRBJ2-7, with 11 bases aligning to TRBD1. Germline values: CDR1 MNHEY, CDR2 SMNVEV (reference sequence). With 5 bases clipped from V and 6 bases from J, the junction kept 9 bases outside the gene matches. The length of the CDR3 is 15 residues. The CDR3 spells CASSRTGGNRFEQYF. The CDR3 DNA is TGTGCCAGCAGTAGGACAGGGGGCAATCGCTTCGAGCAGTACTTC.

V usage is TRBV2 and J usage is TRBJ1-6; 7 bases align to TRBD1. V shed 11 bases and J 6 bases; nucleotides not matched to a gene: 7. The CDR3 length is 13 residues. The germline CDR1 and CDR2 sequences are SNHLY and FYNNEI. CDR3 protein: CAADTGVNSPLHF. The CDR3 DNA follows: TGTGCCGCGGACACAGGGGTTAATTCACCCCTCCACTTT.

There are many counts of this clonotype. The genes are TRBV11-2 and TRBJ2-5; 7 nucleotides match TRBD1. Trimming took 4 bases from V and 6 from J; bases not matched to a gene: 17. Germline V gene data show CDR1 as SGHAT and CDR2 as FQNNGV. The CDR3 is 17 amino acids. Here the CDR3 DNA reads TGTGCCAGCAGCTCCCTGGGGCCCGGACAGGCCTGGAAGACCCAGTACTTC. Translating it yields CASSSLGPGQAWKTQYF. The full variable domain, its missing parts supplied by reference TRBV11-2 and TRBJ2-5, is EAGVAQSPRYKIIEKRQSVAFWCNPISGHATLYWYQQILGQGPKLLIQFQNNGVVDDSQLPKDRFSAERLKGVDSTLKIQPAKLEDSAVYLCASSSLGPGQAWKTQYFGPGTRLLVL.

V usage is TRBV12-3 or TRBV12-4 and J usage is TRBJ2-5; TRBD2 matches at 11 bases. The trim removed 7 bases at V and 0 bases at J, leaving 7 bases unmatched. The CDR3 sequence is 16 residues long. The CDR3 loop is CASKSGTSGYQETQYF. As DNA, the CDR3 is TGTGCCAGCAAATCAGGGACTAGCGGTTACCAAGAGACCCAGTACTTC.

V usage is TRBV10-3 and J usage is TRBJ2-2; 10 bases align to TRBD2. The germline CDR1 and CDR2 sequences are ENHRY and SYGVKD. The CDR3 runs 16 residues. The ends lost 0 bases at V and 4 bases at J; junction bases unmatched: 2. In DNA form, the CDR3 reads TGTGCCATCAGTGAGTCCCCTAGCGGGGGCACCGGGGAGCTGTTTTTT. It specifies CAISESPSGGTGELFF.

This chain connects TRBV3-1 to TRBJ2-1; D gene unclear. Trimming pared 0 bases from V and 9 bases from J, leaving 9 bases between. CDR1 LGHDT and CDR2 YNNKEL come from the germline V gene (reference sequence). There are 13 residues in the CDR3. CDR3 residues: CASSQESFGEQFF. The CDR3 DNA reads TGTGCCAGCAGCCAAGAATCGTTTGGTGAGCAGTTCTTC.

This clonotype was observed a few times. The CDR3 nucleotides are TGTGCCAGCAGCCAGGACAGCCAAGAGACCCAGTACTTC. Protein sequence: CASSQDSQETQYF. The V call is TRBV5-6, the J call TRBJ2-5; possible D gene TRBD1, 6 bases. V gave up 4 bases and J gave up 1 base, with 8 bases separating them. The CDR3 loop spans 13 amino acids. Germline CDR1 reads SGHDT; CDR2 reads YYEEEE.

This clonotype occurred a few times. The gene calls are TRBV29-1 and TRBJ2-2; 9 bases line up with TRBD2. Germline V gene data show CDR1 as SQVTM and CDR2 as ANQGSEA. The CDR3 runs 13 residues. The trim removed 7 bases at V and 1 base at J, leaving 1 base unmatched. This CDR3 reads CSASGVNTGELFF. DNA for the CDR3: TGCAGCGCTAGCGGGGTGAACACCGGGGAGCTGTTTTTT.

CDR3 bases: TGTGCCAGCAGCCGGGACGGACGAAATCACTACGAGCAGTACTTC. It codes for CASSRDGRNHYEQYF. V gene TRBV27 combines with J gene TRBJ2-7; D possibly matches TRBD1 or TRBD2 (5 bases each). Per germline, CDR1 MNHEY and CDR2 SMNVEV (reference sequence). The CDR3 loop spans 15 amino acids. V was clipped by 6 bases and J by 3 bases, with 18 bases between them.

This clonotype was seen a few times. The rearrangement links TRBV24-1 to TRBJ1-5; no reliable D call. CDR1 is KGHDR, CDR2 SFDVKD, per germline. This CDR3 contains 14 residues. Trimming cost V 3 bases and J 7 bases, with 12 bases left between them. The CDR3 nucleotides read TGTGCCACCAGTGATCATAGTTTGGAACAGCCCCAGCATTTT. Its translation is CATSDHSLEQPQHF.

The V and J genes are TRBV20-1 and TRBJ2-1, with D perhaps TRBD2 (6 bases). Between the trimmed V and J ends, which lost 5 bases and 3 bases, there was a span of 17 bases. The CDR3 is 15 amino acids. Germline lookup yields CDR1 DFQATT and CDR2 SNEGSKA (reference sequence). CDR3 bases: TGCAGTGCTGTGGGAGGACGGGAACACTACAATGAGCAGTTCTTC. This gives the protein CSAVGGREHYNEQFF.